One and the same sample provided the 6 T cell receptor beta chains below, sequenced in a study of blood T cell repertoires in COVID-19. Some clones are missing from TCRdb's copy, which holds only in-frame ones; the method was immunoSEQ multiplex PCR. The data contain around 340,000 clones, 75% to 90% of them singletons. The specimen was peripheral blood. These receptors originate from a woman aged 55 to 70 with COVID-19, enrolled during active disease.

The rearrangement joins TRBV20-1 to TRBJ2-2; maybe TRBD1 (6 bases). The CDR3 contains 16 residues. The germline V gene has CDR1 DFQATT and CDR2 SNEGSKA (reference sequence). Deletions cut 3 bases from V and 6 bases from J, with 20 bases between. CDR3 DNA: TGCAGTGCTAGTCCCACAGGGAAGGGCCTCTCCGGGGAGCTGTTTTTT. It yields the protein CSASPTGKGLSGELFF.

The CDR3 region is CASSSNLGSYNEQFF. The CDR3 DNA is TGTGCCAGCAGCTCCAACCTCGGCTCCTACAATGAGCAGTTCTTC. The chain employs TRBV7-3 and TRBJ2-1; D ambiguous. The CDR3 is 15 residues long. V lost 4 bases and J lost 0, with 10 bases in between. CDR1 SGHTA and CDR2 FQGTGA come from the germline V gene.

The rearrangement links TRBV5-1 to TRBJ1-2; 9 positions agree with TRBD1. Per the germline V gene, CDR1 is SGHRS and CDR2 is YFSETQ. This CDR3 has 15 residues. V lost 4 bases and J lost 6; bases outside the gene matches: 10. CDR3 sequence reads: CASSPQPGTGHGYTF. CDR3 coding DNA: TGCGCCAGCAGCCCTCAACCCGGGACAGGGCATGGCTACACCTTC.

The gene calls are TRBV7-2 and TRBJ2-1, with D possibly matching TRBD1 (6 bases). V was shortened by 1 base and J by 3 bases, with 10 bases between the two germline ends. The germline gives CDR1 SGHTA, CDR2 FQGNSA. This CDR3 spans 15 amino acids. The CDR3, as DNA: TGTGCCAGCAGCTTAGAAACAGGGAGCTACAATGAGCAGTTCTTC. This gives the protein CASSLETGSYNEQFF.

This chain joins TRBV2 and TRBJ2-5; the match to TRBD2 covers 8 bases. V was clipped by 6 bases and J by 1 base; unmatched bases: 7. CDR1 and CDR2 from the germline V gene are SNHLY and FYNNEI. CDR3 length: 15 amino acids. CDR3 in amino acids: CASRETRGAQETQYF. Written as DNA, the CDR3 is TGTGCCAGCAGGGAGACGCGGGGGGCCCAAGAGACCCAGTACTTC. The full variable domain, its missing parts supplied by reference TRBV2 and TRBJ2-5, is EPEVTQTPSHQVTQMGQEVILRCVPISNHLYFYWYRQILGQKVEFLVSFYNNEISEKSEIFDDQFSVERPDGSNFTLKIRSTKLEDSAMYFCASRETRGAQETQYFGPGTRLLVL.

The chain has TRBV19 and TRBJ2-7, with a possible D match to TRBD2 (7 bases). CDR1 LNHDA and CDR2 SQIVND come from the germline V gene (reference sequence). Trimming took off 10 bases at V and 1 base at J, with 17 bases between the two ends. The CDR3 runs to 14 residues. CDR3 residues: CATRRGGPSYEQYF. In DNA form, the CDR3 reads TGTGCCACCCGTAGGGGGGGGCCTTCCTACGAGCAGTACTTC.